One and the same sample provided the 14 T cell receptor beta chains below, sequenced in a study of blood T cells in healthy people across ages. The authors ran a second PCR of roughly 6 to 11 cycles using a sample-barcoded 5' primer and a J-beta primer mix. TCRdb independently ran MiXCR on the 5' RACE reads; one entry per CDR3 protein. This table holds fewer than 2,000,000 distinct CDR3 sequences, around 42% found once. Sequencing was done on a sample of blood. All receptors come from a human donor in good health.

The chain uses TRBV7-3 and TRBJ1-1, with D tentatively TRBD1 (5 bases). Germline V gives CDR1 SGHTA, CDR2 FQGTGA. V was cut by 8 bases and J by 11 bases, with 18 bases left in between. The CDR3 length is 12 residues. The CDR3 is CASSRQGTPAFF. Written as DNA, the CDR3 is TGTGCCAGCTCCCGCCAGGGCACCCCGGCTTTCTTT.

This chain uses TRBV7-2 with TRBJ2-3; no definite D call. Germline lookup yields CDR1 SGHTA and CDR2 FQGNSA. The CDR3 is 11 residues long. Deletions cut 0 bases from V and 11 bases from J, with 6 bases between. The CDR3 DNA reads as TGTGCCAGCAGCTTAGCCTACGTGCAGTATTTT. Protein: CASSLAYVQYF.

The genes are TRBV6-2 or TRBV6-3 and TRBJ1-1; no clear D gene. The CDR3 is 12 amino acids. The germline V and J ends were trimmed by 7 bases and 5 bases, with 11 bases remaining between them. CDR1 is MNHEY, CDR2 SVGEGT, per germline. The CDR3 is CASNPGWTEAFF. As DNA, the CDR3 is TGTGCCAGCAACCCCGGGTGGACTGAAGCTTTCTTT.

CDR3: CAISEGRDYTGELFF. As DNA, the CDR3 is TGTGCCATCAGTGAGGGCAGGGACTACACCGGGGAGCTGTTTTTT. The rearrangement uses TRBV10-3 and TRBJ2-2, with D perhaps matching TRBD2 (6 bases). V gave up 2 bases and J gave up 3 bases, with 10 bases separating them. This CDR3 is built from 15 residues. Germline lookup yields CDR1 ENHRY and CDR2 SYGVKD.

This chain connects TRBV2 to TRBJ2-7, with a possible D match to TRBD2 (5 bases). Germline CDR1 reads SNHLY; CDR2 reads FYNNEI. This CDR3 is 14 amino acids long. V lost 9 bases, J lost 1 base, and 16 bases lay in between. The CDR3, as DNA: TGTGCCAGTGGCTTAGCGCAGGTATCCTACGAGCAGTACTTC. The encoded protein is CASGLAQVSYEQYF.

The chain carries TRBV6-2 or TRBV6-3 and TRBJ2-5, with 7 bases lining up with TRBD1. The CDR3 covers 12 residues. Germline V gene sequence: CDR1 MNHEY, CDR2 SVGEGT. Germline trimming cut 0 bases from V and 13 bases from J; bases unmatched to any gene: 5. The CDR3 sequence is CASSYSGTVGYF. In nucleotides, the CDR3 is TGTGCCAGCAGTTACTCGGGGACAGTAGGGTACTTC.

This clonotype was seen repeatedly, ten times or more. This chain links TRBV29-1 with TRBJ2-3; 10 nucleotides match TRBD2. Per the germline V gene, CDR1 is SQVTM and CDR2 is ANQGSEA. The ends lost 4 bases at V and 0 bases at J; junction bases unmatched: 4. This CDR3 is 15 amino acids long. The CDR3 loop reads CSVVGTSASTDTQYF. The DNA of the CDR3 is TGCAGCGTTGTAGGGACTAGCGCGAGCACAGATACGCAGTATTTT.

This clonotype was seen at least ten times. The chain has TRBV20-1 and TRBJ2-3; 7 bases map to TRBD1. After removal of 1 base from V and 8 bases from J, the junction contained 12 bases not matched to a gene. From germline, CDR1 is DFQATT and CDR2 SNEGSKA (reference sequence). The CDR3 has 15 amino acids. CDR3 sequence reads: CSARGGQVDGGTQYF. CDR3 nucleotide sequence: TGCAGTGCTAGAGGCGGACAGGTCGATGGAGGTACGCAGTATTTT.

This clonotype is a singleton in its sample. This chain connects TRBV6-5 to TRBJ2-7; tentative D call: TRBD1 (6 bases). Trimming left V 2 bases short and J 3 bases short, with 17 bases between. This CDR3 spans 16 amino acids. Germline V CDR1 and CDR2: MNHEY, SVGAGI. For the CDR3, the DNA is TGTGCCAGCAGTTACGGGGCAGGGGATGGTAACTACGAGCAGTACTTC. Translation: CASSYGAGDGNYEQYF.

As to this clonotype: One end of the junction is discordant with germline, which a read error may explain. The V gene is TRBV7-2, the J gene TRBJ1-5, with TRBD1 matching 8 bases. This CDR3 is built from 15 residues. Germline V gives CDR1 SGHTA, CDR2 FQGNSA. CDR3: CAGSYGTGNNQPQHF. In DNA, the CDR3 is TGTGCCGGCAGCTACGGGACAGGCAATAATCAGCCCCAGCATTTT.

The CDR3 DNA sequence: TGTGCCAGCAGCGGACTCCGGGACAGCAAAATTAACTATGGCTACACCTTC. This translates into CASSGLRDSKINYGYTF. The chain recombines TRBV7-9 with TRBJ1-2, with TRBD1 matching over 7 bases. CDR3 length: 17 residues. V lost 5 bases and J lost 1; bases outside the gene matches: 13. From germline, CDR1 is SEHNR and CDR2 FQNEAQ (reference sequence).

The chain joins TRBV9 to TRBJ2-5; D call uncertain. Germline V gene lookup returns CDR1 SGDLS and CDR2 YYNGEE. This CDR3 is built from 13 residues. Trimming pared 1 base from V and 2 bases from J, leaving 6 bases between. The DNA for the CDR3 is TGTGCCAGCAGCGTAAGGGTTCAAGAGACCCAGTACTTC. Amino acid sequence: CASSVRVQETQYF.

This clonotype was counted between two and nine times. This chain joins TRBV20-1 and TRBJ2-7; unclear D gene. Looked up from germline, CDR1 is DFQATT and CDR2 is SNEGSKA (reference sequence). The CDR3 has 13 amino acids. Trimming took 3 bases from V and 0 from J, leaving 9 bases between them. Here the CDR3 reads CSARSENSYEQYF. The DNA for the CDR3 is TGCAGTGCTAGGAGTGAAAACTCCTACGAGCAGTACTTC.

The rearrangement links TRBV6-2 or TRBV6-3 to TRBJ2-3, with D perhaps TRBD2 (6 bases). The germline V gene encodes CDR1 MNHEY and CDR2 SVGEGT. The CDR3 covers 15 residues. The ends were cut back, 6 bases at V and 0 bases at J, with 13 bases in the middle. The CDR3 is CASRPPGTSTDTQYF. The DNA for the CDR3 is TGTGCCAGCAGACCACCCGGGACTAGCACAGATACGCAGTATTTT.